Below, one T cell receptor (beta chain) is given with its context. This clone's antigen is unknown. No base qualities exist here, and no much larger clone lies one base off it. This sample is drawn from a study of blood T cell repertoires in COVID-19 (dated by TCRdb to the early 2020s). General notes on the study: The collaborator samples originated in the United States, Italy and Spain and spanned the acute and convalescent phases of COVID-19. The prospective study material was composed of cDNA or gDNA derived from T cells, B-cell-depleted T cells, or PBMCs. The samples were drawn from two sources: the first 160 participants of the ongoing ImmuneRACE study, and about 1,300 subjects contributed by 6 global collaborators. The repertoires were made available in a free public database intended to serve as a resource for research on the immune response to SARS-CoV-2. Where available, HLA class I and class II types were obtained from metadata supplied by the sample provider rather than from assay-based typing. Deeply sampled blood TCRbeta repertoires from subjects exposed to, actively infected with, or recovered from COVID-19 were included in the dataset. Nearly every sample came with metadata listing a de-identified subject ID, COVID-19 status, age in years and sex. Points the paper makes about the study in general: The quantity of clinical and demographic metadata differed by source and by participant and was supplied without curation.

At the junction V is shortened by 4 bases and J by 3 bases, with 13 bases in between. From a lookup of the germline V gene, CDR1 and CDR2 are MDHEN and SYDVKM. The CDR3 numbers 14 residues from cysteine through phenylalanine. The retained sequence is limited to the CDR3, 42 bases, with the frame set at the first base. TCRbeta CDR3 regions were amplified from genomic DNA by means of the immunoSEQ Assay, a bias-controlled multiplex PCR. Turning to the authors' computational methods: Nucleated cell counts per sample were estimated from amplification of reference gene primers within the assay. To quantify the absolute abundance of each unique TCRbeta CDR3 rearrangement, sequence reads were collapsed and filtered. For each sample, productive Simpson clonality was calculated as the square root of Simpson's diversity index over productive rearrangements. The clones in this table, taken by TCRdb from immuneACCESS, are in-frame only. Not every clone is retained; where verified, under half of the shortfall comes from an unresolved V gene, and the cause of the rest is unknown. V and J calls and clone size are given by that table; D and trimming were obtained from the DNA. In all, the sample holds roughly 260,000 clones, and roughly 87% of those were seen once. Of the sample, under 6.5% falls within the top ten clones.

Participants in the prospective study were enrolled through a virtual design, were aged roughly 18 to 100 years, and lived in about two dozen United States geographic areas. In the prospective study, participants were assigned to cohorts based on the clinical history participants reported in a screening survey and a study questionnaire. In the prospective study, whole blood, serum and a nasopharyngeal or oropharyngeal swab were collected from each participant by mobile phlebotomists. Prospective study participants could optionally give additional blood draws and questionnaires over an approximately 2-month period. Blood samples from the prospective study were shipped frozen or at room temperature prior to DNA extraction.

The specimen sequenced was PBMCs or T cells enriched from blood (not recorded which). The receptor's source is a woman aged 25 to 39 with acute COVID-19. The rearrangement combines TRBV28 with TRBJ2-7; no D segment can be confidently identified. The CDR3 protein sequence reads: CASSWPIKFYEQYF. In nucleotides, the sequence is TGTGCCAGCAGTTGGCCCATCAAATTCTACGAGCAGTACTTC. The CDR3 plus the reference TRBV28 and TRBJ2-7 genes for the other parts give the full variable domain: DVKVTQSSRYLVKRTGEKVFLECVQDMDHENMFWYRQDPGLGLRLIYFSYDVKMKEKGDIPEGYSVSREKKERFSLILESASTNQTSMYLCASSWPIKFYEQYFGPGTRLTVT.